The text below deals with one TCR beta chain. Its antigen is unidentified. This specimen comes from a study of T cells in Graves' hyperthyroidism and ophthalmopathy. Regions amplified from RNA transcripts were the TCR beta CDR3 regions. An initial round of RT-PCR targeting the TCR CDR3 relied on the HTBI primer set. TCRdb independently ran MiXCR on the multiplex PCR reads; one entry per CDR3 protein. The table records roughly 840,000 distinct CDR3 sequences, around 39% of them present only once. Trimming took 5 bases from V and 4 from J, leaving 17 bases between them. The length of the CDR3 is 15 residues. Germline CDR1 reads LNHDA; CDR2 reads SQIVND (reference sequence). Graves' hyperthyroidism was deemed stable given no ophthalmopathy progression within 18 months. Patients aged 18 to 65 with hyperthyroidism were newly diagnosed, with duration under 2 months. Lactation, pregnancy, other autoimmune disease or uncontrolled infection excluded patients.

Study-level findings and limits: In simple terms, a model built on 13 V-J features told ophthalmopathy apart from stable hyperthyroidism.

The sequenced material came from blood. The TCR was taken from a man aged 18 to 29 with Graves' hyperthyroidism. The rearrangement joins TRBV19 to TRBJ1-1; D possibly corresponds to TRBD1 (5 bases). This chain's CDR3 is CASSPFGAEGTEAFF. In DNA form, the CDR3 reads TGTGCCAGTAGTCCCTTCGGGGCCGAGGGCACTGAAGCTTTCTTT. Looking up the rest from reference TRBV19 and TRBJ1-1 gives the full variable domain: DGGITQSPKYLFRKEGQNVTLSCEQNLNHDAMYWYRQDPGQGLRLIYYSQIVNDFQKGDIAEGYSVSREKKESFPLTVTSAQKNPTAFYLCASSPFGAEGTEAFFGQGTRLTVV.